Presented here are 8 T cell receptor beta chains from one specimen sequenced in a study of spatial heterogeneity in lung cancer. Study observations and caveats: Counts of expanded alpha and beta TCRs within tumors tracked the tumor nonsynonymous mutation count.

These receptors lack a known antigen. TCRdb used MiXCR to reprocess the 5' RACE reads, holding one entry per CDR3 protein. The sample shows under 2,000 distinct CDR3 sequences, around 20% of them seen only once. The time point is: sample taken at primary tumor resection. The sample was lung tumor tissue, taken at surgery. The receptor source for this set is a male donor with early-stage non-small cell lung cancer.

Judged by abundance, this clonotype is medium-sized. Here the CDR3 reads CASSPGSGSYNEQFF. DNA of the CDR3: TGTGCCAGCAGCCCCGGGAGTGGGTCCTACAATGAGCAGTTCTTC. The chain recombines TRBV6-1 with TRBJ2-1; D is perhaps TRBD2 (6 bases). The CDR3 is 15 amino acids. The V and J ends lost 6 bases and 1 base respectively, with 13 bases between them. Germline V gives CDR1 MNHNS, CDR2 SASEGT.

This clonotype was seen once. The chain employs TRBV5-4 and TRBJ2-5; tentatively, D is TRBD2 (6 bases). This CDR3 is 14 amino acids long. In germline, CDR1 is SGHNT, CDR2 YYREEE (reference sequence). The germline V and J ends were trimmed by 4 bases and 1 base, with 11 bases remaining between them. The CDR3: CASSLSGVQETQYF. The CDR3 bases are TGTGCCAGCAGCCTCTCGGGAGTCCAAGAGACCCAGTACTTC. The complete variable domain, with remaining parts taken from reference TRBV5-4 and TRBJ2-5, reads ETGVTQSPTHLIKTRGQQVTLRCSSQSGHNTVSWYQQALGQGPQFIFQYYREEENGRGNFPPRFSGLQFPNYSSELNVNALELDDSALYLCASSLSGVQETQYFGPGTRLLVL.

The rearrangement links TRBV4-2 to TRBJ2-1; 7 bases align to TRBD1. CDR3 length: 15 amino acids. From germline, CDR1 is LGHNA and CDR2 YNFKEQ. With 0 bases clipped from V and 6 bases from J, the junction kept 5 bases outside the gene matches. The DNA of the CDR3 is TGTGCCAGCAGCCAAGATGGAGACAGGGTCAATGAGCAGTTCTTC. It is translated as CASSQDGDRVNEQFF.

This clonotype is labeled medium-sized. The rearrangement uses TRBV11-2 and TRBJ1-2; weak D call: TRBD1 (5 bases). The V and J ends lost 1 base and 7 bases respectively, with 7 bases between them. The CDR3 has 12 residues. The germline V gene encodes CDR1 SGHAT and CDR2 FQNNGV. For the CDR3, the DNA is TGTGCCAGCAGCTTAGGGGACGGTGGCTACACCTTC. Amino acid sequence: CASSLGDGGYTF.

The gene calls are TRBV27 and TRBJ1-4, with TRBD1 as a possible D gene (6 bases). Germline CDR1 and CDR2: MNHEY and SMNVEV (reference sequence). The CDR3 is 16 amino acids. The V end was cut by 6 bases, the J end by 0 bases, with 14 bases between. CDR3 nucleotides: TGTGCCAGCAGCAGGACAGCGTTTGCAACTAATGAAAAACTGTTTTTT. As protein: CASSRTAFATNEKLFF.

By share, this clonotype counts as medium-sized (0.01 to 0.1%). The gene calls are TRBV27 and TRBJ1-5; D may be TRBD1 (6 bases). Germline loops: CDR1 MNHEY, CDR2 SMNVEV (reference sequence). With 5 bases removed from V and 5 bases from J, the gap between germline ends came to 10 bases. This CDR3 has 13 residues. CDR3 DNA: TGTGCCAGCAGTAAGGGGGTGGATCAGCCCCAGCATTTT. It translates to CASSKGVDQPQHF.

This clonotype rates as medium-sized. The chain employs TRBV30 and TRBJ2-1; D gene uncertain. V lost 2 bases and J lost 0, with 8 bases in between. The germline V gene encodes CDR1 GTSNPN and CDR2 SVGIG (reference sequence). The CDR3 totals 14 residues. CDR3 sequence reads: CAWSRADSYNEQFF. CDR3 nucleotides: TGTGCCTGGAGTAGGGCGGACTCCTACAATGAGCAGTTCTTC.

By share, this clonotype counts as medium-sized. This chain uses TRBV6-2 or TRBV6-3 with TRBJ2-1; D is perhaps TRBD2 (5 bases). From germline, CDR1 is MNHEY and CDR2 SVGEGT. Between the trimmed V and J ends, which lost 7 bases and 7 bases, there was a span of 11 bases. This CDR3 contains 12 residues. In DNA, the CDR3 is TGTGCCAGCACCCAACGGGAAAATGAGCAGTTCTTC. Protein sequence: CASTQRENEQFF.